This TCR beta chain was sequenced in a study of blood T cell repertoires in COVID-19. The V gene's germline CDR1 is WNHNN and CDR2 SYGVQD (reference sequence). J gave up 5 bases and V 2 bases, and 3 bases lay outside the gene matches. CDR3 size: 13 residues. This clone was seen just once. Assay used: immunoSEQ multiplex PCR; TCRdb lists only in-frame clones, some missing. The top ten clones hold 6.5% to 9.5% of a sample with tens of thousands of clones, approximately 88% of them seen once. The sequence was obtained from a man younger than 40 with acute or convalescent COVID-19. The genes are TRBV10-1 and TRBJ2-7; 7 nucleotides line up with TRBD2. The specimen sequenced was peripheral blood. As DNA, the CDR3 is TGCGCCAGCAGTGAGGCGGGAGTCCACGAGCAGTACTTC. This translates into CASSEAGVHEQYF.